This T cell receptor (beta chain) is from a study of T cells in Graves' hyperthyroidism and ophthalmopathy. Study-wide points: Most thyroid clonotypes expanded above 0.001 were also detected in blood.

Every diagnosis used clinical symptoms, serum thyroxine and TRAb, thyroid ultrasound and orbital computed tomography. In its sample, this clonotype was seen many times. Its antigen is not known. V shed 3 bases, J shed 1 base, and the junction held 10 bases outside the gene matches. Germline values: CDR1 SEHNR, CDR2 FQNEAQ (reference sequence). The CDR3 runs to 17 residues. Amplification of TCR beta CDR3 regions used RNA as the template. The HTBI primer set drove a first-round RT-PCR of the TCR CDR3. MiXCR was run by TCRdb on the multiplex PCR reads, yielding one entry per CDR3 protein. Of some 300,000 distinct CDR3 sequences in the sample, roughly 14% were seen once.

The TCR was taken from a woman under 40 with Graves' hyperthyroidism that later progressed to Graves' ophthalmopathy. The specimen sequenced was blood. This chain uses TRBV7-9 with TRBJ2-7; the match to TRBD2 covers 9 bases. The CDR3 loop is CASSFPLAGAPSYEQYF. Here the CDR3 DNA reads TGTGCCAGCAGCTTCCCATTAGCGGGAGCGCCGTCCTACGAGCAGTACTTC.